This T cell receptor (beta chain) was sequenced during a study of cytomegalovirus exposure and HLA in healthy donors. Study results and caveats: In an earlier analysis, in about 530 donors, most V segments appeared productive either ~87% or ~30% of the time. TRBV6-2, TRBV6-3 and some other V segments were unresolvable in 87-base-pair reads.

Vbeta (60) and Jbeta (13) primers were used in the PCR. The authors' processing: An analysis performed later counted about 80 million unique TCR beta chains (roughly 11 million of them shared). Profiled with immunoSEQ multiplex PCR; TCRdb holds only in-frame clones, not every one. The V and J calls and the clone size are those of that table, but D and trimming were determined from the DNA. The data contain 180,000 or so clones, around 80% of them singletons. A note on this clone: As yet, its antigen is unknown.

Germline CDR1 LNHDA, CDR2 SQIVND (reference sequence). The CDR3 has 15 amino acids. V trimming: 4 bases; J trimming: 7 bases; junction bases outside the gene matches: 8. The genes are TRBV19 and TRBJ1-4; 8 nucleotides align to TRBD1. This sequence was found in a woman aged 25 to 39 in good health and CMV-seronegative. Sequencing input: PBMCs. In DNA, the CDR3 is TGTGCCAGTAGTACCGCGGTGACAGGGGCTGAAAAACTGTTTTTT. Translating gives CASSTAVTGAEKLFF.